A single sample is the source of the 5 T cell receptor beta chains below, sequenced in a study of cytomegalovirus exposure and HLA in healthy donors. Researchers ran the PCR with 60 Vbeta and 13 Jbeta primers. Sequenced by immunoSEQ multiplex PCR; TCRdb stores in-frame clones only, minus some. The sample includes roughly 240,000 clones, 80% to 90% of them seen just once. Material for sequencing was PBMCs. All receptors come from a girl under 10 years old in good health and CMV-seronegative.

V is TRBV27 and J is TRBJ2-3; no firm D call. Germline V gene data show CDR1 as MNHEY and CDR2 as SMNVEV (reference sequence). This CDR3 contains 16 residues. Trimming took 2 bases from V and 0 from J, leaving 12 bases between them. The CDR3 sequence is CASSLHVLSSTDTQYF. As DNA, the CDR3 is TGTGCCAGCAGTTTACACGTCCTAAGTAGCACAGATACGCAGTATTTT.

The chain joins TRBV11-2 to TRBJ2-2; tentatively, D is TRBD2 (5 bases). Germline V gene lookup returns CDR1 SGHAT and CDR2 FQNNGV. This CDR3 spans 16 amino acids. V shed 1 base and J shed 13 bases, with 22 bases lying between them. CDR3 protein: CASSLVGSPPGTWLFF. The DNA for the CDR3 is TGTGCCAGCAGCTTAGTGGGAAGTCCCCCGGGAACGTGGCTGTTTTTT.

The chain couples TRBV5-1 to TRBJ2-7, with D unresolved. Germline V gene data show CDR1 as SGHRS and CDR2 as YFSETQ. V lost 4 bases to trimming and J lost 5 bases, with 16 bases between them. The CDR3 contains 14 residues. This CDR3 reads CASSPPQSPDEQYF. CDR3 bases: TGCGCCAGCAGCCCCCCCCAATCCCCAGACGAGCAGTACTTC. Combining the CDR3 with reference TRBV5-1 and TRBJ2-7 gives the whole variable domain KAGVTQTPRYLIKTRGQQVTLSCSPISGHRSVSWYQQTPGQGLQFLFEYFSETQRNKGNFPGRFSGRQFSNSRSEMNVSTLELGDSALYLCASSPPQSPDEQYFGPGTRLTVT.

This chain joins TRBV6-1 and TRBJ2-1, with 11 bases aligning to TRBD2. This CDR3 is 16 amino acids long. V lost 2 bases, J lost 8 bases, and 8 bases stayed unmatched. Germline V gives CDR1 MNHNS, CDR2 SASEGT. This CDR3 reads CASSESLAGGGDEQFF. CDR3 DNA sequence: TGTGCCAGCAGTGAATCTCTAGCGGGAGGTGGCGATGAGCAGTTCTTC.

The chain recombines TRBV7-8 with TRBJ1-5; D is perhaps TRBD1 (5 bases). V gave up 4 bases and J gave up 5 bases, with 12 bases separating them. The CDR3 runs to 14 residues. From germline, CDR1 is SGHVS and CDR2 FQNEAQ. CDR3 region: CASSSRRVDQPQHF. DNA of the CDR3: TGTGCCAGCAGCTCTCGCAGGGTAGATCAGCCCCAGCATTTT.